Below are 10 T cell receptor beta chains sequenced from a single sample in a study of OX40 agonist ivuxolimab in advanced cancers. Clones were sequenced by immunoSEQ multiplex PCR, and TCRdb holds only the in-frame ones, with some missing. This table has more than 50,000 clones, around 87% appearing once. Sequences were derived from CD4+ or CD8+ T cells sorted from blood, sampled in a trial of the OX40 agonist ivuxolimab. Receptors were obtained from an adult with an advanced solid tumor such as melanoma, head and neck, liver or kidney cancer.

This chain uses TRBV5-1 with TRBJ2-3; TRBD2 agrees at 13 bases. This CDR3 region has 18 residues. Germline assignment: CDR1 SGHRS and CDR2 YFSETQ. V lost 0 bases and J lost 3; bases outside the gene matches: 7. The CDR3 nucleotides are TGCGCCAGCAGCTTGGCGAGACTAGCGGGAGGAGGTACAGATACGCAGTATTTT. Its protein is CASSLARLAGGGTDTQYF.

The rearrangement uses TRBV2 and TRBJ2-2, with D perhaps TRBD1 (5 bases). V was shortened by 2 bases and J by 0 bases, with 7 bases between the two germline ends. CDR1 and CDR2 from the germline V gene are SNHLY and FYNNEI. The CDR3 runs to 15 residues. CDR3 DNA sequence: TGTGCCAGCAGTGAACAGGGCCCGAACACCGGGGAGCTGTTTTTT. It translates to CASSEQGPNTGELFF.

V usage is TRBV18 and J usage is TRBJ2-1; 10 positions agree with TRBD2. This CDR3 is built from 19 residues. Germline CDR1 and CDR2: KGHSH and LQKENI. Unmatched junction bases numbered 20, after V lost 8 bases and J lost 4 bases. CDR3 nucleotide sequence: TGTGCCAGCCAAAACGTCAATCGGGGACTAGCGAGTCTATACAATGAGCAGTTCTTC. This encodes CASQNVNRGLASLYNEQFF. The full variable domain, with the rest looked up from reference TRBV18 and TRBJ2-1, is NAGVMQNPRHLVRRRGQEARLRCSPMKGHSHVYWYRQLPEEGLKFMVYLQKENIIDESGMPKERFSAEFPKEGPSILRIQQVVRGDSAAYFCASQNVNRGLASLYNEQFFGPGTRLTVL.

V is TRBV4-2 and J is TRBJ1-6, with 12 bases aligning to TRBD1. With 5 bases clipped from V and 8 bases from J, the junction kept 13 bases outside the gene matches. Germline CDR1 and CDR2: LGHNA and YNFKEQ. The CDR3 consists of 18 residues. As DNA, the CDR3 is TGTGCCAGCAGCAACCGCCCCCCGGGACAGGGGGCGTATTCACCCCTCCACTTT. Protein product: CASSNRPPGQGAYSPLHF.

This clone was seen a single time. The rearrangement links TRBV2 to TRBJ1-2, with TRBD1 identical over 12 bases. Germline values: CDR1 SNHLY, CDR2 FYNNEI. The CDR3 length is 14 residues. J lost 8 bases, V lost 11 bases, and 12 bases had no gene match. CDR3 nucleotide sequence: TGTGCCGGGGCCCCGGGACAGGGGGCGTTGGGCTACACCTTC. Amino acids: CAGAPGQGALGYTF.

The rearrangement uses TRBV5-4 and TRBJ1-5, with D perhaps matching TRBD1 (5 bases). Trimming stripped 0 bases from V and 2 bases from J, with 9 bases between. CDR3 length: 15 amino acids. Germline V gives CDR1 SGHNT, CDR2 YYREEE (reference sequence). This CDR3 is CASSLEPGRNQPQHF. The DNA for the CDR3 is TGTGCCAGCAGCTTGGAACCAGGGCGCAATCAGCCCCAGCATTTT.

The chain couples TRBV5-1 to TRBJ1-3; no firm D call. CDR3 length equals 16 residues. Trimming cost V 1 base and J 0 bases, with 11 bases left between them. The V gene's germline CDR1 is SGHRS and CDR2 YFSETQ. CDR3 sequence reads: CASSLPGGFSGNTIYF. The CDR3 DNA sequence: TGCGCCAGCAGCTTGCCCGGAGGGTTCTCTGGAAACACCATATATTTT.

The chain combines TRBV7-8 with TRBJ1-5; TRBD1 aligns across 7 bases. This CDR3 region has 16 residues. With V trimmed by 1 base and J by 1 base, 4 bases remained unmatched. Germline V CDR1 and CDR2: SGHVS, FQNEAQ. CDR3 bases: TGTGCCAGCAGCTTAGATGCAGGGGGAAGCAATCAGCCCCAGCATTTT. It encodes CASSLDAGGSNQPQHF.

The V gene is TRBV28, the J gene TRBJ2-7, with a weak D call TRBD2 (6 bases). The CDR3 is 14 amino acids. V lost 6 bases, J lost 2 bases, and 14 bases lay in between. Germline V gene lookup returns CDR1 MDHEN and CDR2 SYDVKM. The CDR3 loop reads CASRLSGPTYEQYF. The CDR3 nucleotides are TGTGCCAGCAGGTTGAGCGGGCCAACCTACGAGCAGTACTTC.

This sequence joins TRBV6-5 and TRBJ1-1; D perhaps matches TRBD1 (5 bases). CDR1 and CDR2 (germline): MNHEY, SVGAGI. The germline V and J ends were trimmed by 10 bases and 5 bases, with 20 bases remaining between them. The CDR3 runs to 14 residues. The CDR3 bases are TGTGCCATCAAGCCCCAGGGATTGGGTACTGAAGCTTTCTTT. Translating gives CAIKPQGLGTEAFF.